Each of the 27 T cell receptor beta chains below was sequenced from the same sample in a study of blood T cell repertoires in COVID-19. Data came from immunoSEQ multiplex PCR; TCRdb stores just in-frame clones and leaves some out. The table lists hundreds of thousands of clones, around nine tenths of them singletons. The sample was peripheral blood. The receptors were gathered from a woman between 18 and 30 years old who had recovered from COVID-19.

This clone has only one observation. The chain couples TRBV28 to TRBJ1-5, with TRBD1 matching 8 bases. The germline V gene encodes CDR1 MDHEN and CDR2 SYDVKM. V trimming: 6 bases; J trimming: 0 bases; junction bases outside the gene matches: 4. The CDR3 has 15 residues. The DNA of the CDR3 is TGTGCCAGCAGAGGGGACAGGAATAGCAATCAGCCCCAGCATTTT. Protein sequence: CASRGDRNSNQPQHF.

This chain connects TRBV11-2 to TRBJ1-2; D not certain. V dropped 5 bases and J dropped 8 bases, with 9 bases sitting between them. Per the germline V gene, CDR1 is SGHAT and CDR2 is FQNNGV. CDR3 length: 11 amino acids. CDR3 coding DNA: TGTGCCAGCAGCCCCTACCGGGGCTACACCTTC. Translated, it gives CASSPYRGYTF.

The rearrangement uses TRBV5-1 and TRBJ2-7; D perhaps matches TRBD1 (5 bases). This CDR3 has 13 amino acids. The germline V gene has CDR1 SGHRS and CDR2 YFSETQ. The germline V and J ends were trimmed by 1 base and 4 bases, with 9 bases remaining between them. Here the CDR3 DNA reads TGCGCCAGCAGCTTGAGCAGGGCTTACGAGCAGTACTTC. Translating it yields CASSLSRAYEQYF.

This chain uses TRBV6-5 with TRBJ2-1, with D possibly being TRBD1 (6 bases). Germline V gene data show CDR1 as MNHEY and CDR2 as SVGAGI. The germline V and J ends were trimmed by 3 bases and 3 bases, with 15 bases remaining between them. The CDR3 has 16 amino acids. The CDR3 spells CASSYLGGSSYNEQFF. The CDR3 nucleotides are TGTGCCAGCAGTTATCTAGGGGGTAGCAGCTACAATGAGCAGTTCTTC.

The chain has TRBV11-2 and TRBJ2-4; 11 bases line up with TRBD2. Germline values: CDR1 SGHAT, CDR2 FQNNGV. V dropped 5 bases and J dropped 7; count of bases not matched to a gene: 13. The CDR3 loop spans 17 amino acids. The DNA of the CDR3 is TGTGCCAGCAGCCCTACTAGCGGGAGTATGGTTAGGAACATTCAGTACTTC. It yields the protein CASSPTSGSMVRNIQYF.

The V call is TRBV27, the J call TRBJ2-5; TRBD2 aligns across 8 bases. The germline V gene has CDR1 MNHEY and CDR2 SMNVEV (reference sequence). The CDR3 is made up of 14 amino acids. V lost 6 bases and J lost 7; bases outside the gene matches: 10. For the CDR3, the DNA is TGTGCCAGCAGCGATGGACTAGCCCGGGGGACCCAGTACTTC. It yields the protein CASSDGLARGTQYF.

V gene TRBV27 combines with J gene TRBJ2-3, with TRBD2 as a possible D gene (6 bases). The CDR3 spans 12 residues. V lost 4 bases and J 4 bases, leaving 6 bases between the germline ends. Germline V gene data show CDR1 as MNHEY and CDR2 as SMNVEV (reference sequence). CDR3 residues: CASSSGADTQYF. CDR3 nucleotide sequence: TGTGCCAGCAGTTCGGGGGCAGATACGCAGTATTTT.

The J gene is TRBJ2-6, the V gene TRBV10-1; 7 nucleotides align to TRBD2. The V gene's germline CDR1 is WNHNN and CDR2 SYGVQD (reference sequence). The CDR3 is made up of 16 amino acids. V gave up 8 bases and J gave up 0 bases; unmatched junction bases: 7. CDR3: CASLHGGDSGANVLTF. CDR3 in DNA: TGCGCCAGCCTCCATGGGGGGGACTCTGGGGCCAACGTCCTGACTTTC.

The chain is built from TRBV6-5 and TRBJ1-2, with a possible D match to TRBD1 (5 bases). This CDR3 has 13 amino acids. CDR1 is MNHEY, CDR2 SVGAGI, per germline. The V end was cut by 6 bases, the J end by 8 bases, with 16 bases between. The CDR3 DNA is TGTGCCAGCAGCCTCCTCCAGGGAAGCGGCTACACCTTC. Translated, it gives CASSLLQGSGYTF.

In its sample, this clone was seen a few times. The chain employs TRBV9 and TRBJ1-6, with unresolved D. V dropped 4 bases and J dropped 7 bases, with 15 bases sitting between them. The CDR3 length is 15 residues. In germline, CDR1 is SGDLS, CDR2 YYNGEE. The CDR3 protein is CASSSISGGNSPLHF. Written as DNA, the CDR3 is TGTGCCAGCAGCTCCATTTCAGGAGGGAATTCACCCCTCCACTTT.

The chain uses TRBV2 and TRBJ1-1; no firm D call. CDR1 and CDR2 from the germline V gene are SNHLY and FYNNEI. The CDR3 runs to 14 residues. Trimming stripped 2 bases from V and 2 bases from J, with 9 bases between. CDR3 protein: CASSEFSGNTEAFF. The CDR3 coding sequence is TGTGCCAGCAGTGAATTTTCGGGAAACACTGAAGCTTTCTTT. The complete variable domain, with remaining parts taken from reference TRBV2 and TRBJ1-1, reads EPEVTQTPSHQVTQMGQEVILRCVPISNHLYFYWYRQILGQKVEFLVSFYNNEISEKSEIFDDQFSVERPDGSNFTLKIRSTKLEDSAMYFCASSEFSGNTEAFFGQGTRLTVV.

The chain carries TRBV29-1 and TRBJ2-1; no definite D call. In germline, CDR1 is SQVTM, CDR2 ANQGSEA. This CDR3 has 13 residues. CDR3 loop: CRFKSSPQDEQFF. CDR3 DNA sequence: TGCAGGTTTAAATCCAGTCCCCAGGATGAGCAGTTCTTC.

This clone was observed a handful of times. This chain uses TRBV6-2 or TRBV6-3 with TRBJ1-6; TRBD1 matches 8 bases. The CDR3 loop spans 13 amino acids. Germline values: CDR1 MNHEY, CDR2 SVGEGT. Trimming cost V 2 bases and J 14 bases; bases outside gene matches: 5. This CDR3 is CASSYRQGSALHF. The CDR3 DNA reads as TGTGCCAGCAGTTACCGACAGGGGAGTGCCCTCCACTTT.

The V gene is TRBV6-5, the J gene TRBJ1-1, with TRBD1 matching over 8 bases. After removal of 6 bases from V and 4 bases from J, the junction contained 7 bases not matched to a gene. There are 14 residues in the CDR3. Per the germline V gene, CDR1 is MNHEY and CDR2 is SVGAGI. CDR3 sequence: CASRLTGVSTEAFF. CDR3 DNA: TGTGCCAGCAGATTGACAGGGGTCAGCACTGAAGCTTTCTTT.

V is TRBV6-5 and J is TRBJ2-3; D is possibly TRBD1 (5 bases). Germline CDR1 reads MNHEY; CDR2 reads SVGAGI. CDR3 size: 15 residues. Trimming left V 6 bases short and J 0 bases short, with 13 bases between. The CDR3 nucleotides read TGTGCCAGCAGCCTACAAAAGGGGAGCACAGATACGCAGTATTTT. This codes for CASSLQKGSTDTQYF.

J is TRBJ2-2 and V is TRBV3-1 (or the pseudogene TRBV3-2); tentatively, D is TRBD1 (5 bases). Trimming removed 1 base at V and 4 bases at J, with 13 bases between. The germline V gene has CDR1 LGHDT and CDR2 YNNKEL (reference sequence). This CDR3 contains 16 residues. DNA of the CDR3: TGTGCCAGCAGCCAAGCGGTTCAGGGAATCACCGGGGAGCTGTTTTTT. Its protein is CASSQAVQGITGELFF.

In nucleotides, the CDR3 is TGTGCCAGCAGCTCCCGGAGAGCGGGGGGCCTTGTTGAAAAACTGTTTTTT. Residues: CASSSRRAGGLVEKLFF. The chain has TRBV5-4 and TRBJ1-4; a possible D gene is TRBD1 (6 bases). Germline-derived CDR1 and CDR2 are SGHNT and YYREEE (reference sequence). Trimming pared 3 bases from V and 7 bases from J, leaving 22 bases between. The CDR3 contains 17 residues.

This clone was found once. The chain combines TRBV5-4 with TRBJ2-7; D may be TRBD2 (6 bases). The CDR3 runs to 15 residues. V was cut by 0 bases and J by 1 base, with 11 bases left in between. Germline loops: CDR1 SGHNT, CDR2 YYREEE (reference sequence). CDR3 in DNA: TGTGCCAGCAGCTTGGGTCTAGCGCAATCCTACGAGCAGTACTTC. Its protein is CASSLGLAQSYEQYF.

The rearrangement uses TRBV3-1 (or the pseudogene TRBV3-2) and TRBJ2-1; D is possibly TRBD2 (6 bases). The germline V and J ends were trimmed by 1 base and 4 bases, with 11 bases remaining between them. This CDR3 comprises 15 residues. Germline V gene sequence: CDR1 LGHDT, CDR2 YNNKEL (reference sequence). This chain's CDR3 is CASSQAPGAYNEQFF. CDR3 DNA sequence: TGTGCCAGCAGCCAAGCACCGGGAGCTTACAATGAGCAGTTCTTC.

The CDR3 region is CASSLGGSGTLGTQYF. CDR3 bases: TGTGCCAGCAGCTTAGGGGGTAGCGGGACGCTAGGTACGCAGTATTTT. The genes are TRBV13 and TRBJ2-3; 8 positions agree with TRBD2. The junction had 10 bases not matched to a gene; V was cut back by 0 bases and J by 8 bases. The CDR3 extends over 16 amino acids. Germline V gene lookup returns CDR1 PRHDT and CDR2 FYEKMQ (reference sequence).

The CDR3 DNA follows: TGCGCCAGCAGCCAAGCTAAACTAGCGACGGCCGAGCAGTACTTC. It encodes CASSQAKLATAEQYF. The rearrangement uses TRBV4-3 and TRBJ2-7, with 7 nucleotides matching TRBD2. This CDR3 is 15 amino acids long. The ends lost 1 base at V and 6 bases at J; junction bases unmatched: 9. Germline V lookup: CDR1 LGHNA, CDR2 YSLEER.

This rearrangement joins TRBV19 to TRBJ2-7, with 8 bases identical to TRBD2. This CDR3 is built from 14 residues. Germline lookup yields CDR1 LNHDA and CDR2 SQIVND (reference sequence). V lost 3 bases to trimming and J lost 3 bases; unmatched junction nucleotides: 4. The DNA for the CDR3 is TGTGCCAGTAGTATCAACGCGGGAGGCTACGAGCAGTACTTC. Protein sequence: CASSINAGGYEQYF.

The chain joins TRBV6-2 or TRBV6-3 to TRBJ2-2; 8 bases are shared with TRBD2. Germline-derived CDR1 and CDR2 are MNHEY and SVGEGT. CDR3 length equals 14 residues. With 5 bases clipped from V and 7 bases from J, the junction kept 6 bases outside the gene matches. CDR3 sequence (DNA): TGTGCCAGCAGTAACTGGCGGGGGGACGGGGAGCTGTTTTTT. This translates into CASSNWRGDGELFF.

The chain links TRBV27 to TRBJ2-1; TRBD1 aligns across 9 bases. CDR1 MNHEY and CDR2 SMNVEV come from the germline V gene (reference sequence). The CDR3 runs 14 residues. The V segment lost 7 bases and the J segment 5 bases; nucleotides outside the gene matches: 6. The DNA for the CDR3 is TGTGCCAGCACAAGGGACAGGGATCACAATGAGCAGTTCTTC. This codes for CASTRDRDHNEQFF.

With regard to this clone: At one of its ends the junction is not consistent with the germline gene, which may arise from a read error. The rearrangement links TRBV24-1 to TRBJ2-5; D is perhaps TRBD1 or TRBD2 (6 bases each). The germline CDR1 and CDR2 sequences are KGHDR and SFDVKD. This CDR3 is built from 13 residues. CDR3 in amino acids: CASRGGRGETQYF. The CDR3, as DNA: TGTGCCTCCAGGGGAGGAAGAGGAGAGACCCAGTACTTC.

V and J are TRBV12-5 and TRBJ1-2; D is possibly TRBD1 (6 bases). Germline CDR1 and CDR2: LGHNT and FRNRAP. The CDR3 covers 16 residues. Trimming took 2 bases from V and 7 from J, leaving 20 bases between them. CDR3 coding DNA: TGTGCTAGTGGTTTGACACCTACACAGGGATTCGGTGGCTACACCTTC. Translated: CASGLTPTQGFGGYTF.

V usage is TRBV29-1 and J usage is TRBJ2-2, with TRBD1 identical over 7 bases. This CDR3 contains 15 residues. V shed 1 base and J 3 bases; nucleotides not matched to a gene: 5. The germline V gene encodes CDR1 SQVTM and CDR2 ANQGSEA. CDR3 bases: TGCAGCGTTGAAGGGAACGACAGGGACACCGGGGAGCTGTTTTTT. Its protein is CSVEGNDRDTGELFF.